This TCR beta chain was profiled in a study of CD8 T cells in Susac syndrome. About the research overall: Each patient with Susac syndrome, at the time of blood draw, was therapy-naive, on corticosteroids, or on intravenous immunoglobulin alone. Whole-study results and caveats: In Susac patients, clonal expansion was not detected in CD4+ cells.

V lost 7 bases, J lost 0 bases, and 21 bases lay in between. The CDR3 is 16 residues long. Germline loops: CDR1 DFQATT, CDR2 SNEGSKA (reference sequence). RNA totalling roughly 0.45 to 1 ug underwent reverse transcription with random hexamers. One entry per CDR3 protein, called by TCRdb with MiXCR from the immunoSEQ multiplex PCR reads. Here the sample spans roughly 140,000 distinct CDR3 sequences, approximately 96% being singletons. TEMRA cells were FACS-enriched, and CD8+ and CD4+ T cells were isolated negatively. In regard to this clonotype: Its specificity is unknown.

The sequenced material came from CD4+ T cells from PBMCs. This clonotype was obtained from a human donor with Susac syndrome. The V gene is TRBV20-1, the J gene TRBJ1-1; D is possibly TRBD1 (6 bases). CDR3 sequence (DNA): TGCAGTGTCCACGTGGGGGGGCTCTACTTGAACACTGAAGCTTTCTTT. Protein product: CSVHVGGLYLNTEAFF.